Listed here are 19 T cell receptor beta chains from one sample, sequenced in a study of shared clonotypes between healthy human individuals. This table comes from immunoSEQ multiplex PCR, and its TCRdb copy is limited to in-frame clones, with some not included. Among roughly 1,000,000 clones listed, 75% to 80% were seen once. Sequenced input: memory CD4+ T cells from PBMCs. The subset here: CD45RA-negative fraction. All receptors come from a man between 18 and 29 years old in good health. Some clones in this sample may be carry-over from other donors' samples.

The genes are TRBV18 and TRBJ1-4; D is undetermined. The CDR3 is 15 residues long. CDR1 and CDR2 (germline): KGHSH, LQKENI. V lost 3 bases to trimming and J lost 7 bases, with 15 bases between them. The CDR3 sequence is CASSPNRAEVEKLFF. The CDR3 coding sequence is TGTGCCAGCTCACCTAACAGAGCAGAGGTTGAAAAACTGTTTTTT.

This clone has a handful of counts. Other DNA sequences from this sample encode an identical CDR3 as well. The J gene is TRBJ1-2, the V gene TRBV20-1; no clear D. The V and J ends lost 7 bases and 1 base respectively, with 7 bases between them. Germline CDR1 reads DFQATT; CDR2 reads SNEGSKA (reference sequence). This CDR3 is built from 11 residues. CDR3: CSVWGNYGYTF. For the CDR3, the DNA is TGCAGTGTTTGGGGTAACTATGGCTACACCTTC.

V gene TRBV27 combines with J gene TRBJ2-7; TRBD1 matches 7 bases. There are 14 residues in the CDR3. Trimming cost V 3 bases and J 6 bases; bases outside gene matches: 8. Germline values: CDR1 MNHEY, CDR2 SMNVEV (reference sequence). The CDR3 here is CASSLISTGSEQYF. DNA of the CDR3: TGTGCCAGCAGTTTGATTTCGACAGGGAGCGAGCAGTACTTC.

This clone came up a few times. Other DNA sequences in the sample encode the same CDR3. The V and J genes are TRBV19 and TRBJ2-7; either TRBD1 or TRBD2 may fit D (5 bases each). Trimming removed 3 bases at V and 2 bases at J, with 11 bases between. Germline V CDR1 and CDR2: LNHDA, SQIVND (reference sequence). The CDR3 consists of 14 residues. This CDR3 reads CASSIGTAPYEQYF. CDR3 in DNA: TGTGCCAGTAGTATCGGGACCGCCCCCTACGAGCAGTACTTC.

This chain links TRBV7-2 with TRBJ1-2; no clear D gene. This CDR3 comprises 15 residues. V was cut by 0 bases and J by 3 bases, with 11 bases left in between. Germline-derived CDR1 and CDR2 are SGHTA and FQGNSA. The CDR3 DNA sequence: TGTGCCAGCAGCTTAGCCGGACCCGGCGACTATGGCTACACCTTC. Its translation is CASSLAGPGDYGYTF.

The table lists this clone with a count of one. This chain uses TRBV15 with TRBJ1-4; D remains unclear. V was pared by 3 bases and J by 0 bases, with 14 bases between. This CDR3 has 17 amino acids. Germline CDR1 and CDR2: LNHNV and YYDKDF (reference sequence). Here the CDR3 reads CATSRGPRLTTNEKLFF. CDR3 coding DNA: TGTGCCACCAGCAGGGGTCCCCGGTTGACAACTAATGAAAAACTGTTTTTT.

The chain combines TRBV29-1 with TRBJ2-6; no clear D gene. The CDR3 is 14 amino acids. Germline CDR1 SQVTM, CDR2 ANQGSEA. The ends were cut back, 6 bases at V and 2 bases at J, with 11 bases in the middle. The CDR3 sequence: CSVQSSAGANVLTF. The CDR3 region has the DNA TGCAGCGTCCAGTCATCGGCTGGGGCCAACGTCCTGACTTTC.

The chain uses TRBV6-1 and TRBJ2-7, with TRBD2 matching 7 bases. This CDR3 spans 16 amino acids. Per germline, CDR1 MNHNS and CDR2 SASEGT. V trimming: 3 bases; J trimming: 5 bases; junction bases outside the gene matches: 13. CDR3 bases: TGTGCCAGCAGTGAGTGGAGTGCGGGAGTTCCCAACGAGCAGTACTTC. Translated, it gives CASSEWSAGVPNEQYF.

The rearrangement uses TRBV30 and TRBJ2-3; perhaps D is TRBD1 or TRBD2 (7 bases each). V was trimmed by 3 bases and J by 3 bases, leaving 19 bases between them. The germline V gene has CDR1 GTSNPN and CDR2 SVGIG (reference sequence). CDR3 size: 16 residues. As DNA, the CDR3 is TGTGCCTGGAGCACCTCAGGGGGGAGGGTGACAGATACGCAGTATTTT. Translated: CAWSTSGGRVTDTQYF.

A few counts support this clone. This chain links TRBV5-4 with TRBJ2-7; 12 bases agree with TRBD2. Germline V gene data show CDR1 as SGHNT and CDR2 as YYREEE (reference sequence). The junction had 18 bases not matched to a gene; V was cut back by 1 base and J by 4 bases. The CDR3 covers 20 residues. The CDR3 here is CASSLCLVWLAGGPYYEQYF. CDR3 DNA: TGTGCCAGCAGCTTGTGTTTGGTATGGCTAGCGGGAGGGCCCTATTACGAGCAGTACTTC. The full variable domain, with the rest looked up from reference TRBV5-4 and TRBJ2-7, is ETGVTQSPTHLIKTRGQQVTLRCSSQSGHNTVSWYQQALGQGPQFIFQYYREEENGRGNFPPRFSGLQFPNYSSELNVNALELDDSALYLCASSLCLVWLAGGPYYEQYFGPGTRLTVT.

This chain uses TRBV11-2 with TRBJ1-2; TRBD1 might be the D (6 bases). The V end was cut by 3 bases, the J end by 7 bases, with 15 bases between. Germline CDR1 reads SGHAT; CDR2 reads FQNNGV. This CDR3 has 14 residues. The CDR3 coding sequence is TGTGCCAGCAGCTTGAATAGGGGGGCGACTGGCTACACCTTC. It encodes CASSLNRGATGYTF.

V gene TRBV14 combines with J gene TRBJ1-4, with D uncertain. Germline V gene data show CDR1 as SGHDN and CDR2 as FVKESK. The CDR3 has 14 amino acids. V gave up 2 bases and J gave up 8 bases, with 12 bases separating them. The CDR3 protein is CASSQINGGEKLFF. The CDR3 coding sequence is TGTGCCAGCAGCCAAATAAACGGTGGGGAAAAACTGTTTTTT.

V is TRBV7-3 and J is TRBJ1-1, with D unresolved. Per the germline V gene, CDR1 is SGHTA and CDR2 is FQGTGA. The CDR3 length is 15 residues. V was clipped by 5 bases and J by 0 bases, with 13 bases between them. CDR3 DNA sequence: TGTGCCAGCAGCCGTTTGAATGAGATGAACACTGAAGCTTTCTTT. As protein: CASSRLNEMNTEAFF.

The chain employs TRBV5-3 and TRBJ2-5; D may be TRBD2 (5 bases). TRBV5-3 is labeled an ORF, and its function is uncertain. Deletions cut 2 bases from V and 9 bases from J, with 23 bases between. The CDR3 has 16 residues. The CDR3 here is CARSFPWASSGVAQYF. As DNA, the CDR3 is TGTGCCAGAAGCTTTCCCTGGGCTAGCTCCGGGGTGGCCCAGTACTTC.

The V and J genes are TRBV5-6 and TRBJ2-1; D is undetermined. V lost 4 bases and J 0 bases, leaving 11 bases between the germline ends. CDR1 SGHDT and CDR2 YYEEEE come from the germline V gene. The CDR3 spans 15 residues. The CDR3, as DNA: TGTGCCAGCAGCCCTGACTCGAGCTCCTACAATGAGCAGTTCTTC. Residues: CASSPDSSSYNEQFF.

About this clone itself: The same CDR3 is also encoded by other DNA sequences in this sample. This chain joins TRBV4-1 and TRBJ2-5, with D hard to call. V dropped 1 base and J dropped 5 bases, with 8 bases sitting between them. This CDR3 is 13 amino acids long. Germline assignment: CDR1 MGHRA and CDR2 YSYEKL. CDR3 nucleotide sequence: TGCGCCAGCAGCCAAGTTGGTGGGGAGACCCAGTACTTC. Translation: CASSQVGGETQYF.

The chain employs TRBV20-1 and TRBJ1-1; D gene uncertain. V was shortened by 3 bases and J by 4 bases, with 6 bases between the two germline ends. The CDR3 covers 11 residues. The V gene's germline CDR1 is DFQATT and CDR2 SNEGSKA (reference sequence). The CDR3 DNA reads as TGCAGTGCTAGGTTTTCCACTGAAGCTTTCTTT. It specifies CSARFSTEAFF.

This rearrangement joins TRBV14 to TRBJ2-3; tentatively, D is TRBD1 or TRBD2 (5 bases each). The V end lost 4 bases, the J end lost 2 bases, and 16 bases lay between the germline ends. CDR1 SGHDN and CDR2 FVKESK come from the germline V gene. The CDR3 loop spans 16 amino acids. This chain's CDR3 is CASSRLRGGYTDTQYF. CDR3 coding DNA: TGTGCCAGCAGCCGACTTCGTGGGGGATACACAGATACGCAGTATTTT.

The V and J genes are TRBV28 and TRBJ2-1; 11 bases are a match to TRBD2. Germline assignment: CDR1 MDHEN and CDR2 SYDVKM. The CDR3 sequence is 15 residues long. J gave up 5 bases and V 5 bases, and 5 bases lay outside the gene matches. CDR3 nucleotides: TGTGCCAGCAGTATAGCGGGAGGGGTCCACAATGAGCAGTTCTTC. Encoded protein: CASSIAGGVHNEQFF.